These 20 T cell receptor beta chains share one sample of origin, sequenced in a study of blood T cells in healthy people across ages. The authors ran a second PCR of about 7 to 11 cycles using a sample-barcoded 5' primer and a J-beta primer mix. One entry per CDR3 protein results from TCRdb running MiXCR on the 5' RACE reads. The sample consists of 780,000 or so distinct CDR3 sequences, 53% of them appearing once. Sequenced input: blood. The receptors originated from a man at least 80 years old in good health.

This chain joins TRBV29-1 and TRBJ2-5; 7 positions agree with TRBD1. The CDR3 runs to 11 residues. The germline gives CDR1 SQVTM, CDR2 ANQGSEA. The CDR3 protein is CGAGGQETQYF. CDR3 coding DNA: TGCGGCGCAGGGGGCCAAGAGACCCAGTACTTC.

This clonotype was counted between two and nine times. This CDR3 is CASSVDPGSTDTQYF. The CDR3 DNA sequence: TGTGCCAGCAGCGTAGATCCGGGTAGCACAGATACGCAGTATTTT. The chain recombines TRBV9 with TRBJ2-3; D is unclear. The CDR3 runs to 15 residues. Germline V gives CDR1 SGDLS, CDR2 YYNGEE. V lost 0 bases to trimming and J lost 0 bases, with 8 bases between them.

This clonotype was detected only a few times. V and J are TRBV20-1 and TRBJ2-1, with D possibly matching TRBD2 (5 bases). CDR3 length equals 13 residues. Germline V lookup: CDR1 DFQATT, CDR2 SNEGSKA (reference sequence). V was clipped by 5 bases and J by 7 bases, with 15 bases between them. The CDR3 DNA reads as TGCAGTGCTCCCGCCCGAGGGTGGAATGAGCAGTTCTTC. This sequence encodes CSAPARGWNEQFF.

The chain carries TRBV15 and TRBJ1-2, with D perhaps TRBD1 (6 bases). With 3 bases removed from V and 8 bases from J, the gap between germline ends came to 16 bases. The CDR3 has 14 amino acids. Germline V gene lookup returns CDR1 LNHNV and CDR2 YYDKDF (reference sequence). As DNA, the CDR3 is TGTGCCACCAGCAGGGAGGAGGGGGTTGGGGGCTACACCTTC. Translation: CATSREEGVGGYTF.

The genes are TRBV24-1 and TRBJ2-2; 8 bases match TRBD2. V shed 4 bases, J shed 4 bases, and the junction held 7 bases outside the gene matches. The CDR3 length is 16 residues. From germline, CDR1 is KGHDR and CDR2 SFDVKD. DNA of the CDR3: TGTGCCACCAGTGACCCTACTAGCGGTCTCACCGGGGAGCTGTTTTTT. Translating gives CATSDPTSGLTGELFF.

The chain combines TRBV4-3 with TRBJ2-1; D perhaps matches TRBD1 (6 bases). The CDR3 spans 15 residues. Germline loops: CDR1 LGHNA, CDR2 YSLEER. V was pared by 0 bases and J by 6 bases, with 12 bases between. CDR3 nucleotide sequence: TGCGCCAGCAGCCAAGATTCTTCCAGGGGCAATGAGCAGTTCTTC. Its translation is CASSQDSSRGNEQFF.

The rearrangement links TRBV4-2 to TRBJ2-3; D gene unclear. The CDR3 is 15 amino acids. The germline gives CDR1 LGHNA, CDR2 YNFKEQ. Trimming took off 0 bases at V and 14 bases at J, with 21 bases between the two ends. The CDR3 sequence: CASSQDLERHRYAYF. CDR3 DNA sequence: TGTGCCAGCAGCCAAGATTTGGAAAGGCACAGATACGCGTATTTT.

The chain recombines TRBV28 with TRBJ2-1, with a tentative D call TRBD1 (5 bases). CDR1 and CDR2 from the germline V gene are MDHEN and SYDVKM. The ends were cut back, 11 bases at V and 1 base at J, with 18 bases in the middle. The CDR3 covers 15 residues. CDR3 nucleotide sequence: TGTGCCTGGTGCAGGGTCCCAGGGTCCTACAATGAGCAGTTCTTC. This gives the protein CAWCRVPGSYNEQFF.

The rearrangement links TRBV9 to TRBJ1-1; 8 bases are a match to TRBD1. V lost 3 bases, J lost 0 bases, and 7 bases stayed unmatched. This CDR3 has 16 residues. The V gene's germline CDR1 is SGDLS and CDR2 YYNGEE. In nucleotides, the CDR3 is TGTGCCAGCAGCGGACGGACAGGGCTTGTGAACACTGAAGCTTTCTTT. Its translation: CASSGRTGLVNTEAFF.

This clonotype has more than one count but fewer than ten. The CDR3 sequence is CASTRSRYAYF. In DNA, the CDR3 is TGTGCCAGCACCCGTTCCAGATACGCGTATTTT. The chain uses TRBV7-2 and TRBJ2-3; D ambiguous. Deletions cut 7 bases from V and 14 bases from J, with 16 bases between. This CDR3 contains 11 residues. The germline V gene has CDR1 SGHTA and CDR2 FQGNSA.

This clonotype was seen only a few times. J is TRBJ1-2 and V is TRBV10-3, with a weak D call TRBD1 (5 bases). V was clipped by 2 bases and J by 0 bases, with 10 bases between them. The CDR3 covers 15 residues. Looked up from germline, CDR1 is ENHRY and CDR2 is SYGVKD. The CDR3 DNA is TGTGCCATCAGTGAGGGGCAGGGAGCTAACTATGGCTACACCTTC. The encoded protein is CAISEGQGANYGYTF.

The rearrangement uses TRBV5-1 and TRBJ2-7; TRBD1 aligns across 11 bases. The CDR3 runs to 15 residues. Germline CDR1 SGHRS, CDR2 YFSETQ. With 0 bases clipped from V and 7 bases from J, the junction kept 6 bases outside the gene matches. CDR3 nucleotide sequence: TGCGCCAGCAGCTTGGCCGGACAGGGGGCTAGGGAGCAGTACTTC. It codes for CASSLAGQGAREQYF.

The genes are TRBV20-1 and TRBJ1-1; D uncertain. This CDR3 region has 16 residues. V was pared by 3 bases and J by 0 bases, with 17 bases between. CDR1 and CDR2 (germline): DFQATT, SNEGSKA (reference sequence). CDR3 amino acids: CSASPPDGLLNTEAFF. CDR3 DNA: TGCAGTGCTAGTCCCCCCGACGGTCTTTTGAACACTGAAGCTTTCTTT.

CDR3 residues: CASSQVGQDEQYF. The CDR3 region has the DNA TGTGCCAGCAGCCAAGTGGGGCAGGACGAGCAGTACTTC. The chain uses TRBV4-2 and TRBJ2-7; tentative D call: TRBD1 (5 bases). The CDR3 is made up of 13 amino acids. CDR1 and CDR2 from the germline V gene are LGHNA and YNFKEQ. V lost 1 base, J lost 5 bases, and 9 bases lay in between.

This clonotype was seen only a few times. The rearrangement joins TRBV27 to TRBJ2-7; TRBD2 agrees at 9 bases. This CDR3 has 13 residues. The ends lost 10 bases at V and 4 bases at J; junction bases unmatched: 8. Germline V CDR1 and CDR2: MNHEY, SMNVEV (reference sequence). CDR3 nucleotides: TGTGCCACTAAGGGGCTAGCGGGATACGAGCAGTACTTC. Translated: CATKGLAGYEQYF.

The CDR3 reads CASNGELANYGYTF. CDR3 bases: TGTGCCAGCAACGGGGAACTAGCTAACTATGGCTACACCTTC. The rearrangement joins TRBV2 to TRBJ1-2, with no clear D. The length of the CDR3 is 14 residues. CDR1 SNHLY and CDR2 FYNNEI come from the germline V gene. V was clipped by 7 bases and J by 0 bases, with 12 bases between them.

Details on this clonotype: Germline and junction disagree at one end, which may indicate a read error. The genes are TRBV6-6 and TRBJ2-5; D is perhaps TRBD2 (6 bases). Germline CDR1 reads MNHNY; CDR2 reads SVGAGI (reference sequence). The CDR3 length is 15 residues. CDR3 amino acids: CASSYNSGDQGTQYF. CDR3 in DNA: TGTGCCAGCAGTTACAATAGCGGAGATCAAGGGACCCAGTACTTC.

This clonotype was seen only a few times. This chain connects TRBV4-2 to TRBJ2-3; D is perhaps TRBD1 (5 bases). The ends were cut back, 2 bases at V and 2 bases at J, with 14 bases in the middle. The CDR3 contains 16 residues. Germline V gene sequence: CDR1 LGHNA, CDR2 YNFKEQ. CDR3 protein: CASSQSRTPNTDTQYF. CDR3 DNA: TGTGCCAGCAGCCAATCGAGGACACCTAACACAGATACGCAGTATTTT.

This chain joins TRBV4-2 and TRBJ2-4; 7 nucleotides align to TRBD2. The CDR3 contains 19 residues. CDR1 LGHNA and CDR2 YNFKEQ come from the germline V gene. V lost 3 bases to trimming and J lost 0 bases; unmatched junction nucleotides: 14. The CDR3 bases are TGTGCCAGCAGCCAGAATCCCCCTCTAGCGGACCTAGCCAAAAACATTCAGTACTTC. It yields the protein CASSQNPPLADLAKNIQYF.

The V call is TRBV24-1, the J call TRBJ2-3; D gene unclear. CDR1 and CDR2 from the germline V gene are KGHDR and SFDVKD. This CDR3 comprises 13 residues. The V end lost 4 bases, the J end lost 6 bases, and 10 bases lay between the germline ends. The CDR3: CATSERSTDTQYF. CDR3 in DNA: TGTGCCACCAGTGAGAGATCCACGGATACGCAGTATTTT.